This entry lists 11 T cell receptor beta chains sequenced from one sample in a study of blood T cell repertoires in COVID-19. The assay was immunoSEQ multiplex PCR, and TCRdb's table has in-frame clones only and misses some. The sample contains about 200,000 clones, more than 80% of which appear only once. Sequencing used PBMCs or T cells enriched from blood (not recorded which). These receptors came from a young woman who had recovered from COVID-19.

The chain recombines TRBV30 with TRBJ1-2; D may be TRBD1 (5 bases). V was pared by 7 bases and J by 2 bases, with 8 bases between. CDR3 length: 11 residues. CDR1 and CDR2 (germline): GTSNPN, SVGIG (reference sequence). DNA of the CDR3: TGTGCCTACGACAGAAACTATGGCTACACCTTC. Translating gives CAYDRNYGYTF.

The V call is TRBV18, the J call TRBJ1-2; 8 bases are shared with TRBD1. Germline CDR1 KGHSH, CDR2 LQKENI. The trim removed 3 bases at V and 2 bases at J, leaving 14 bases unmatched. The CDR3 loop spans 18 amino acids. CDR3 DNA: TGTGCCAGCTCACCGAATCGTAAAACAGGGGGTGAAAACTATGGCTACACCTTC. Translation: CASSPNRKTGGENYGYTF.

The rearrangement links TRBV19 to TRBJ1-2, with TRBD1 as a possible D gene (6 bases). Trimming took off 1 base at V and 3 bases at J, with 15 bases between the two ends. Looked up from germline, CDR1 is LNHDA and CDR2 is SQIVND (reference sequence). The CDR3 length is 16 residues. The CDR3 region is CASSIAQKTGHYGYTF. In DNA form, the CDR3 reads TGTGCCAGTAGTATAGCCCAAAAGACAGGCCACTATGGCTACACCTTC.

V gene TRBV21-1 combines with J gene TRBJ2-5; the D call TRBD1 from the table was never checked on the DNA. TRBV21-1 is listed as a pseudogene. The CDR3 spans 13 residues. This CDR3 is CASSGTEKKTQYF. As DNA, the CDR3 is TGTGCCAGCAGTGGGACAGAGAAGAAGACCCAGTACTTC.

This rearrangement joins TRBV19 to TRBJ1-6; D perhaps matches TRBD1 (6 bases). Trimming left V 6 bases short and J 7 bases short, with 16 bases between. The CDR3 has 15 residues. The V gene's germline CDR1 is LNHDA and CDR2 SQIVND (reference sequence). The CDR3 loop reads CASSRAEGGNSPLHF. The CDR3 region has the DNA TGTGCCAGTAGCCGAGCGGAGGGGGGGAATTCACCCCTCCACTTT.

J is TRBJ2-2 and V is TRBV4-1, with 7 bases aligning to TRBD1. Germline loops: CDR1 MGHRA, CDR2 YSYEKL. The length of the CDR3 is 15 residues. The V segment lost 3 bases and the J segment 4 bases; nucleotides outside the gene matches: 5. CDR3 region: CASSQRQGLTGELFF. In DNA form, the CDR3 reads TGCGCCAGCAGCCAGCGACAGGGCCTCACCGGGGAGCTGTTTTTT.

V and J are TRBV2 and TRBJ1-3; TRBD1 is a possible D gene (5 bases). Deletions cut 1 base from V and 4 bases from J, with 8 bases between. Germline values: CDR1 SNHLY, CDR2 FYNNEI. The CDR3 covers 14 residues. The DNA of the CDR3 is TGTGCCAGCAGTGAAGGGGGGGTAGGAAACACCATATATTTT. Translated, it gives CASSEGGVGNTIYF.

The gene calls are TRBV5-1 and TRBJ1-1; D perhaps matches TRBD1 (6 bases). This CDR3 has 14 residues. Trimming removed 7 bases from V and 5 bases from J, with 18 bases in between. Germline V gives CDR1 SGHRS, CDR2 YFSETQ. The CDR3 bases are TGCGCCAGCGCAATTACAGGGAGTGGAACTGAAGCTTTCTTT. Amino acid sequence: CASAITGSGTEAFF.

The gene calls are TRBV24-1 and TRBJ1-3; TRBD1 agrees at 7 bases. With 2 bases clipped from V and 2 bases from J, the junction kept 2 bases outside the gene matches. This CDR3 contains 15 residues. The V gene's germline CDR1 is KGHDR and CDR2 SFDVKD. The CDR3 sequence is CATSDSRGTGNTIYF. The DNA of the CDR3 is TGTGCCACCAGTGATTCCAGGGGGACTGGAAACACCATATATTTT.

This clone was counted between two and nine times. The CDR3 sequence: CASSLGRGPYEQYF. CDR3 sequence (DNA): TGTGCCAGCAGCTTAGGCCGGGGTCCCTACGAGCAGTACTTC. The genes are TRBV11-2 and TRBJ2-7; possibly TRBD2 for D (5 bases). Trimming cost V 1 base and J 2 bases, with 9 bases left between them. The CDR3 totals 14 residues. Germline V lookup: CDR1 SGHAT, CDR2 FQNNGV.

The chain combines TRBV2 with TRBJ1-5; D unclear. V gave up 3 bases and J gave up 2 bases, with 8 bases separating them. Germline assignment: CDR1 SNHLY and CDR2 FYNNEI. The CDR3 has 14 amino acids. In nucleotides, the CDR3 is TGTGCCAGCAGTGAGGGGAGGGGCAATCAGCCCCAGCATTTT. It yields the protein CASSEGRGNQPQHF.